This TCR beta chain was recovered during a study of T cell clonotyping in hematopoietic cell transplantation. Study details: Recipients' pretransplant samples followed cytoreduction.

Described time point: recipient sample about 28 days before transplant, after cytoreduction. Recipient blood drawn about 28 days pretransplant and days 30, 100, 180 after. The V and J ends lost 6 bases and 2 bases respectively, with 14 bases between them. The CDR3 extends over 14 amino acids. Germline V gene lookup returns CDR1 MNHNY and CDR2 SVGAGI (reference sequence). TCRdb's copy holds only in-frame clones and misses some; the assay was immunoSEQ multiplex PCR. The table records over 7,000 clones, about 88% of them present only once. This clone is a singleton in its sample. The antigen is not known. The study's findings and limits: At the given depth, recipient repertoires were over 95% de novo clonotypes. Pathologically expanded recipient clonotypes increased progressively from day 30 to day 180 as diversity fell.

The chain is built from TRBV6-6 and TRBJ2-7; TRBD2 might be the D (5 bases). This sequence originates from a man aged 60 to 69 with acute myeloid leukemia. Some clones in this sample may be carry-over from other donors' samples. Sequenced material: peripheral blood mononuclear cells, taken before stem cell transplant. The CDR3 loop reads CASRPAGGPYEQYF. CDR3 DNA: TGTGCCAGCAGACCCGCCGGAGGTCCCTACGAGCAGTACTTC.